This T cell receptor beta chain comes out of a study of blood T cell repertoires in COVID-19. Germline lookup yields CDR1 GTSNPN and CDR2 SVGIG (reference sequence). V was cut by 2 bases and J by 8 bases, with 9 bases left in between. The CDR3 runs to 12 residues. The Seattle patients, enrolled during active infection, were followed longitudinally. In the study's own analysis: Estimated nucleated cell counts came from reference gene primer amplification. Clones were sequenced by immunoSEQ multiplex PCR, and TCRdb holds only the in-frame ones, with some missing. V and J calls and clone size come straight from that table; D and trimming were deduced from the DNA. This table holds under 450,000 clones, about nine tenths found once.

The chain carries TRBV30 and TRBJ1-4; D is undetermined. The sample consisted of peripheral blood. The TCR was taken from a woman aged 50 to 60 with COVID-19, enrolled during active disease. CDR3 sequence: CAWSLGGEKLFF. The CDR3 DNA reads TGTGCCTGGAGTCTGGGAGGGGAAAAACTGTTTTTT.